The 12 T cell receptor beta chains presented below share a single source sample, sequenced in a study of blood T cell repertoires in COVID-19. The data were produced by immunoSEQ multiplex PCR, yet TCRdb's version contains in-frame clones alone and is incomplete. This sample yields approximately 140,000 clones, of which about nine tenths are seen a single time; under 3% belongs to the top ten. Sequencing was done on a sample of peripheral blood. All receptors derive from a human donor with COVID-19, enrolled during active disease. The donor label of this sample is uncertain.

The rearrangement joins TRBV19 to TRBJ2-5; 7 bases agree with TRBD1. Germline V gene data show CDR1 as LNHDA and CDR2 as SQIVND (reference sequence). The ends lost 10 bases at V and 2 bases at J; junction bases unmatched: 7. CDR3 length equals 13 residues. This chain's CDR3 is CATGQQLQETQYF. As DNA, the CDR3 is TGTGCCACGGGACAGCAGCTACAAGAGACCCAGTACTTC.

This chain links TRBV29-1 with TRBJ2-3; tentative D call: TRBD2 (6 bases). This CDR3 has 13 amino acids. CDR1 is SQVTM and CDR2 is ANQGSEA in the germline V gene. Trimming shortened V by 3 bases and J by 6 bases, and 13 bases separated the two germline ends. DNA for the CDR3: TGCAGCGTTGACGGGGGAATGTTGGATACGCAGTATTTT. Protein: CSVDGGMLDTQYF.

The chain couples TRBV12-3 or TRBV12-4 to TRBJ2-5; D not certain. The CDR3 has 12 amino acids. The V and J ends lost 6 bases and 0 bases respectively, with 5 bases between them. The CDR3 reads CASSPDQETQYF. In DNA form, the CDR3 reads TGTGCCAGCAGCCCGGACCAAGAGACCCAGTACTTC.

The chain employs TRBV12-5 and TRBJ1-3; maybe TRBD1 (5 bases). The germline CDR1 and CDR2 sequences are LGHNT and FRNRAP. There are 15 residues in the CDR3. V was pared by 6 bases and J by 0 bases, with 12 bases between. The CDR3: CASGFTGLSGNTIYF. For the CDR3, the DNA is TGTGCTAGTGGATTCACAGGTCTCTCTGGAAACACCATATATTTT.

The chain is built from TRBV2 and TRBJ1-3, with 8 positions matching TRBD1. CDR1 and CDR2 from the germline V gene are SNHLY and FYNNEI. The CDR3 is 14 residues long. With 5 bases clipped from V and 8 bases from J, the junction kept 8 bases outside the gene matches. CDR3 nucleotides: TGTGCCAGCAGTTCCCAGGGGGCGGAATACACCATATATTTT. As protein: CASSSQGAEYTIYF.

V is TRBV30 and J is TRBJ2-1; 9 positions agree with TRBD1. J gave up 14 bases and V 5 bases, and 7 bases lay outside the gene matches. The CDR3 is made up of 11 amino acids. Germline V gene sequence: CDR1 GTSNPN, CDR2 SVGIG (reference sequence). The CDR3 loop is CAWGRTGVKFF. The CDR3 DNA is TGTGCCTGGGGGAGGACAGGGGTAAAGTTCTTC.

This chain links TRBV5-1 with TRBJ1-2; D perhaps matches TRBD1 (5 bases). CDR1 is SGHRS and CDR2 is YFSETQ in the germline V gene. The CDR3 spans 15 residues. V gave up 1 base and J gave up 0 bases, with 10 bases separating them. CDR3 DNA sequence: TGCGCCAGCAGCTTGACGACAGCTTCTAACTATGGCTACACCTTC. Translation: CASSLTTASNYGYTF.

The V call is TRBV10-2, the J call TRBJ1-5; D is unclear. The CDR3 contains 14 residues. The germline V and J ends were trimmed by 8 bases and 2 bases, with 13 bases remaining between them. The germline CDR1 and CDR2 sequences are WSHSY and SAAADI. For the CDR3, the DNA is TGCGCCAGCGCGGCCGGTCGCGGCAATCAGCCCCAGCATTTT. Translation: CASAAGRGNQPQHF.

The rearrangement links TRBV30 to TRBJ1-2; no firm D call. Germline CDR1 is GTSNPN and CDR2 is SVGIG (reference sequence). The length of the CDR3 is 11 residues. Trimming took off 2 bases at V and 3 bases at J, with 4 bases between the two ends. The CDR3 sequence is CAWSQDYGYTF. The CDR3 DNA reads TGTGCCTGGAGTCAGGACTATGGCTACACCTTC.

The chain has TRBV19 and TRBJ2-7; 7 nucleotides agree with TRBD1. The germline CDR1 and CDR2 sequences are LNHDA and SQIVND (reference sequence). The CDR3 spans 14 residues. The junction had 9 bases not matched to a gene; V was cut back by 8 bases and J by 2 bases. This chain's CDR3 is CASSRRDSTYEQYF. CDR3 DNA: TGTGCCAGTTCACGCCGGGACAGTACCTACGAGCAGTACTTC.

This clone was seen just once. CDR3 coding DNA: TGTGCCAGCAGCTTCCGGGACAGGGCCTACGAGCAGTACTTC. Protein sequence: CASSFRDRAYEQYF. This sequence joins TRBV5-4 and TRBJ2-7; 9 positions match TRBD1. V trimming: 2 bases; J trimming: 2 bases; junction bases outside the gene matches: 2. Germline V lookup: CDR1 SGHNT, CDR2 YYREEE (reference sequence). The CDR3 is 14 amino acids.

The CDR3 loop is CASSYTGFGNTIYF. The CDR3 DNA sequence: TGTGCCAGCAGCTATACAGGCTTTGGAAACACCATATATTTT. V usage is TRBV28 and J usage is TRBJ1-3; D may be TRBD1 (5 bases). Per germline, CDR1 MDHEN and CDR2 SYDVKM. This CDR3 spans 14 amino acids. The ends were cut back, 6 bases at V and 3 bases at J, with 12 bases in the middle.